A selection of T cell receptor beta chains follows, all from one sample in a study of blood T cell repertoires in COVID-19. The protocol was immunoSEQ multiplex PCR, while the TCRdb copy is restricted to in-frame clones and leaves out a portion. The sample has about 270,000 clones, more than 80% seen once. The sample comprised PBMCs or T cells enriched from blood (not recorded which). The receptors were gathered from a woman in her twenties or thirties with acute COVID-19. CDR3s include the opening cysteine and the closing phenylalanine or tryptophan. The D gene is left open where the match is weak. Expanded clones are given a class, and other clones once, few, many or no size at all.

J gene: TRBJ2-7; clone size: NA; D gene: NA; V gene: TRBV6-5; CDR3 protein: CASNTGRGFYYEQYF; CDR3 DNA: TGTGCCAGCAATACTGGCAGGGGATTTTATTACGAGCAGTACTTC
J gene: TRBJ1-6; clone size: NA; D gene: TRBD1; V gene: TRBV14; CDR3 protein: CASSPGTGVTPLHF; CDR3 DNA: TGTGCCAGCAGCCCGGGGACAGGAGTGACACCCCTCCACTTT
J gene: TRBJ1-6; clone size: NA; D gene: NA; V gene: TRBV4-3; CDR3 protein: CASSQGTGTNSPLHF; CDR3 DNA: TGCGCCAGCAGCCAAGGAACAGGGACAAATTCACCCCTCCACTTT
J gene: TRBJ1-6; clone size: NA; D gene: NA; V gene: TRBV28; CDR3 protein: CASSPQGKRHSPLHF; CDR3 DNA: TGTGCCAGCAGCCCACAGGGCAAGAGGCATTCACCCCTCCACTTT
J gene: TRBJ1-6; clone size: NA; D gene: NA; V gene: TRBV13; CDR3 protein: CASSIGGAASPFDPLHF; CDR3 DNA: TGTGCCAGCAGCATAGGAGGGGCCGCTAGTCCTTTTGATCCCCTCCACTTT
J gene: TRBJ2-1; clone size: NA; D gene: TRBD1; V gene: TRBV9; CDR3 protein: CASSAVPGQGTHEQFF; CDR3 DNA: TGTGCCAGCAGCGCTGTACCGGGACAGGGTACACATGAGCAGTTCTTC
J gene: TRBJ2-1; clone size: NA; D gene: NA; V gene: TRBV29-1; CDR3 protein: CSVESSLSVYNEQFF; CDR3 DNA: TGCAGCGTTGAAAGTAGCCTCAGCGTTTACAATGAGCAGTTCTTC
J gene: TRBJ2-7; clone size: NA; D gene: TRBD2; V gene: TRBV10-1; CDR3 protein: CASSSTSGAEQYF; CDR3 DNA: TGCGCCAGCAGTTCGACTAGCGGGGCCGAGCAGTACTTC
J gene: TRBJ2-7; clone size: once; D gene: NA; V gene: TRBV13; CDR3 protein: CASSLTGLETYEQYF; CDR3 DNA: TGTGCCAGCAGCTTAACGGGACTGGAAACCTACGAGCAGTACTTC
J gene: TRBJ2-1; clone size: NA; D gene: NA; V gene: TRBV19; CDR3 protein: CASEGEEDEQFF; CDR3 DNA: TGTGCCAGTGAGGGGGAAGAGGATGAGCAGTTCTTC
J gene: TRBJ2-1; clone size: once; D gene: TRBD2; V gene: TRBV11-3; CDR3 protein: CASSSSSGAAYNEQFF; CDR3 DNA: TGTGCCAGCAGCTCGTCTAGCGGAGCTGCCTACAATGAGCAGTTCTTC
J gene: TRBJ1-2; clone size: NA; D gene: TRBD1; V gene: TRBV10-3; CDR3 protein: CATGGQGNYGYTF; CDR3 DNA: TGTGCCACGGGGGGACAGGGGAACTATGGCTACACCTTC
J gene: TRBJ2-3; clone size: NA; D gene: TRBD1; V gene: TRBV28; CDR3 protein: CASATGGSFSDTQYF; CDR3 DNA: TGTGCCAGCGCGACAGGGGGCTCTTTCTCAGATACGCAGTATTTT
J gene: TRBJ2-7; clone size: once; D gene: TRBD2; V gene: TRBV4-1; CDR3 protein: CASSQLTSGSFYEQYF; CDR3 DNA: TGCGCCAGCAGCCAATTGACTAGCGGGAGTTTCTACGAGCAGTACTTC
J gene: TRBJ1-4; clone size: NA; D gene: NA; V gene: TRBV19; CDR3 protein: CASSIFTDNEKLFF; CDR3 DNA: TGTGCCAGTAGTATTTTCACAGATAATGAAAAACTGTTTTTT
J gene: TRBJ1-1; clone size: NA; D gene: TRBD1; V gene: TRBV7-9; CDR3 protein: CASSFGQGETEAFF; CDR3 DNA: TGTGCCAGCAGCTTTGGACAGGGTGAAACTGAAGCTTTCTTT
J gene: TRBJ2-1; clone size: NA; D gene: NA; V gene: TRBV3-1/TRBV3-2; CDR3 protein: CASSRTQGYNEQFF; CDR3 DNA: TGTGCCAGCAGCCGCACACAGGGATACAATGAGCAGTTCTTC
J gene: TRBJ2-7; clone size: NA; D gene: NA; V gene: TRBV7-2; CDR3 protein: CASSLYSSEQYF; CDR3 DNA: TGTGCCAGCAGCTTATACAGTTCCGAGCAGTACTTC
J gene: TRBJ1-1; clone size: NA; D gene: NA; V gene: TRBV18; CDR3 protein: CASSLIQGRDTEAFF; CDR3 DNA: TGTGCCAGCTCCCTTATACAGGGACGGGACACTGAAGCTTTCTTT
J gene: TRBJ2-1; clone size: NA; D gene: NA; V gene: TRBV28; CDR3 protein: CASRGVVNEQFF; CDR3 DNA: TGTGCCAGCAGGGGAGTTGTCAATGAGCAGTTCTTC
J gene: TRBJ2-1; clone size: NA; D gene: NA; V gene: TRBV6-1; CDR3 protein: CASSESSVFEQFF; CDR3 DNA: TGTGCCAGCAGTGAATCTTCGGTTTTTGAGCAGTTCTTC
J gene: TRBJ2-1; clone size: NA; D gene: TRBD2; V gene: TRBV11-2; CDR3 protein: CASSLPRWTSGMSYNEQFF; CDR3 DNA: TGTGCCAGCAGCTTGCCCCGATGGACTAGCGGGATGTCCTACAATGAGCAGTTCTTC
J gene: TRBJ1-2; clone size: NA; D gene: NA; V gene: TRBV7-2; CDR3 protein: CASTLNSPTNYGYTF; CDR3 DNA: TGTGCCAGCACCCTTAACTCTCCGACTAACTATGGCTACACCTTC
J gene: TRBJ2-7; clone size: NA; D gene: NA; V gene: TRBV28; CDR3 protein: CASSPRGGRTYEQYF; CDR3 DNA: TGTGCCAGCAGTCCTCGGGGAGGCCGAACCTACGAGCAGTACTTC
J gene: TRBJ2-7; clone size: NA; D gene: NA; V gene: TRBV6-5; CDR3 protein: CASSYIRGYEQYF; CDR3 DNA: TGTGCCAGCAGTTACATCAGGGGATACGAGCAGTACTTC
J gene: TRBJ2-1; clone size: NA; D gene: TRBD2; V gene: TRBV27; CDR3 protein: CASQAGGAYNEQFF; CDR3 DNA: TGTGCCAGCCAAGCGGGAGGGGCATACAATGAGCAGTTCTTC
J gene: TRBJ1-4; clone size: NA; D gene: NA; V gene: TRBV28; CDR3 protein: CASGGGLNEKLFF; CDR3 DNA: TGTGCCAGCGGGGGGGGGCTTAATGAAAAACTGTTTTTT
J gene: TRBJ1-1; clone size: NA; D gene: TRBD1; V gene: TRBV28; CDR3 protein: CASRKQGSTEAFF; CDR3 DNA: TGTGCCAGCAGAAAACAGGGGAGCACTGAAGCTTTCTTT
J gene: TRBJ1-4; clone size: NA; D gene: TRBD1; V gene: TRBV2; CDR3 protein: CASSELGQGPPLSEKLFF; CDR3 DNA: TGTGCCAGCAGTGAATTGGGACAGGGGCCACCCCTTAGCGAAAAACTGTTTTTT
J gene: TRBJ2-7; clone size: NA; D gene: TRBD1; V gene: TRBV29-1; CDR3 protein: CSVGDRGGYEQYF; CDR3 DNA: TGCAGCGTTGGGGACAGGGGGGGCTACGAGCAGTACTTC
J gene: TRBJ2-3; clone size: NA; D gene: TRBD2; V gene: TRBV4-1; CDR3 protein: CASGTLAGTSTDTQYF; CDR3 DNA: TGCGCCAGCGGAACTCTAGCGGGGACTAGCACAGATACGCAGTATTTT
J gene: TRBJ2-5; clone size: NA; D gene: TRBD2; V gene: TRBV5-4; CDR3 protein: CASSLSSGSMETQYF; CDR3 DNA: TGTGCCAGCAGCTTGTCTAGCGGGAGTATGGAGACCCAGTACTTC
J gene: TRBJ1-1; clone size: NA; D gene: NA; V gene: TRBV7-9; CDR3 protein: CASSLAVPSNTEAFF; CDR3 DNA: TGTGCCAGCAGCTTAGCCGTCCCCTCGAACACTGAAGCTTTCTTT
J gene: TRBJ2-7; clone size: NA; D gene: TRBD2; V gene: TRBV4-3; CDR3 protein: CASSQDASGTSVSSYEQYF; CDR3 DNA: TGCGCCAGCAGCCAAGATGCTTCCGGGACTAGCGTGAGCTCCTACGAGCAGTACTTC
J gene: TRBJ1-1; clone size: once; D gene: NA; V gene: TRBV11-1; CDR3 protein: CASSLVARGDTEAFF; CDR3 DNA: TGTGCCAGCAGCTTAGTGGCACGGGGGGACACTGAAGCTTTCTTT
J gene: TRBJ2-3; clone size: NA; D gene: TRBD2; V gene: TRBV15; CDR3 protein: CATSRDRAGGPEDTQYF; CDR3 DNA: TGTGCCACCAGCAGAGATCGGGCGGGAGGCCCGGAGGATACGCAGTATTTT